This record covers a single TCR beta chain. The antigen remains undetermined. This record belongs to a study of cytomegalovirus exposure and HLA in healthy donors. General study findings and limits: In vitro confirmation showed three CMV-associated chains to be CMV antigen specific. TCR beta chain V- and J-gene trimming was linked, in a later analysis, to a missense variant in DCLRE1C.

The CDR3 spans 14 residues. Per the germline V gene, CDR1 is MNHNS and CDR2 is SASEGT. The ends were cut back, 6 bases at V and 1 base at J, with 12 bases in the middle. PCR amplification relied on 60 Vbeta primers (plus 13 Jbeta primers). This table comes from immunoSEQ multiplex PCR, and its TCRdb copy is limited to in-frame clones, with some not included. The data contain about 210,000 clones, over 80% of them seen just once; the ten biggest clones take up approximately 6%. This chain uses TRBV6-1 with TRBJ1-1; D is undetermined. The material sequenced was PBMCs. The origin of this receptor is a man aged 35-49 years in good health and CMV-seropositive. The CDR3 spells CASRERTENTEAFF. The DNA for the CDR3 is TGTGCCAGCAGGGAACGGACTGAGAACACTGAAGCTTTCTTT.